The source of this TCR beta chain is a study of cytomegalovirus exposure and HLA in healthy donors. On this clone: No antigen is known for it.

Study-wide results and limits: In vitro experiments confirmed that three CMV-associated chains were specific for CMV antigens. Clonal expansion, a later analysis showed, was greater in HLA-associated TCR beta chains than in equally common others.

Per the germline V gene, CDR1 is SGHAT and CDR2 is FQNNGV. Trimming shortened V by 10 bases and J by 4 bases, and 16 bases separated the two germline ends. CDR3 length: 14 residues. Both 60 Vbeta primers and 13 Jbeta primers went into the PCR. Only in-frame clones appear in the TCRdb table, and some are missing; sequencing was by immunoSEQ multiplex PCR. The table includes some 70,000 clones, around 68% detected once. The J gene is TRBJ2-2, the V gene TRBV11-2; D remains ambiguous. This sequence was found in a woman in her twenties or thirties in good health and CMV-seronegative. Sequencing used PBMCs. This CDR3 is CAISNGLFTGELFF. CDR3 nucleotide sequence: TGTGCCATCTCAAACGGTCTGTTCACCGGGGAGCTGTTTTTT.